The 27 T cell receptor beta chains below all came from one sample that was sequenced in a study of blood T cell repertoires in COVID-19 (dated by TCRdb to the early 2020s). Receptor libraries were prepared by the immunoSEQ multiplex PCR assay. TCRdb retrieved this table from immuneACCESS and kept in-frame rearrangements only. Not all clones are present; in checked studies, unresolved V genes account for under half, and no reason is known for the remainder. The sample contains approximately 300,000 clones, 75% to 90% of them found a single time. The top ten clonotypes cover roughly 5.9% of the sample. Sequencing was performed on peripheral blood. The receptor set was obtained from a woman aged 45-65 years with COVID-19, enrolled during active disease.

The V call is TRBV5-4, the J call TRBJ2-3, with 8 positions matching TRBD2. Germline CDR1 is SGHNT and CDR2 is YYREEE (reference sequence). This CDR3 region has 15 residues. V gave up 4 bases and J gave up 1 base; unmatched junction bases: 5. DNA of the CDR3: TGTGCCAGCAGCCCCGGGGGGGGGCGCACAGATACGCAGTATTTT. It codes for CASSPGGGRTDTQYF.

This sequence joins TRBV14 and TRBJ2-7; the match to TRBD2 covers 12 bases. In germline, CDR1 is SGHDN, CDR2 FVKESK. The CDR3 totals 16 residues. Trimming at V came to 0 bases and at J to 2 bases, leaving 2 bases not matched to a gene. In DNA form, the CDR3 reads TGTGCCAGCAGCCAAGACAGACTAGCGGGAGCCTACGAGCAGTACTTC. This gives the protein CASSQDRLAGAYEQYF.

Only one count was recorded for this clone. The rearrangement links TRBV18 to TRBJ2-2, with 8 bases identical to TRBD2. With V trimmed by 3 bases and J by 6 bases, 3 bases remained unmatched. CDR3 length: 14 amino acids. Looked up from germline, CDR1 is KGHSH and CDR2 is LQKENI. The CDR3 here is CASSPLREAGELFF. The DNA of the CDR3 is TGTGCCAGCTCACCTCTGCGGGAGGCCGGGGAGCTGTTTTTT.

The chain has TRBV24-1 and TRBJ2-7; D may be TRBD2 (5 bases). The CDR3 sequence is 14 residues long. The ends were cut back, 3 bases at V and 3 bases at J, with 11 bases in the middle. Germline V gene data show CDR1 as KGHDR and CDR2 as SFDVKD. In nucleotides, the CDR3 is TGTGCCACCAGTGATCCCGGACTGAGCTACGAGCAGTACTTC. This sequence encodes CATSDPGLSYEQYF.

The gene calls are TRBV10-2 and TRBJ1-1, with 7 bases aligning to TRBD1. Germline CDR1 is WSHSY and CDR2 is SAAADI. V was clipped by 6 bases and J by 0 bases; unmatched bases: 7. This CDR3 comprises 15 residues. The CDR3 DNA sequence: TGCGCCAGCAGGGTTATGGGACAGATGAACACTGAAGCTTTCTTT. Its translation: CASRVMGQMNTEAFF.

The rearrangement joins TRBV2 to TRBJ2-1; TRBD1 is a possible D gene (5 bases). Germline CDR1 is SNHLY and CDR2 is FYNNEI. The CDR3 has 15 residues. V lost 6 bases, J lost 1 base, and 13 bases lay in between. The CDR3 DNA is TGTGCCAGCAGACCCCAGGGTGGATCCTACAATGAGCAGTTCTTC. Its protein product is CASRPQGGSYNEQFF.

The CDR3 is CASSSVGSGLADTQYF. CDR3 DNA sequence: TGCGCCAGCAGCTCTGTGGGATCGGGGTTGGCAGATACGCAGTATTTT. The V and J genes are TRBV5-1 and TRBJ2-3, with a possible D match to TRBD2 (5 bases). Trimming took 3 bases from V and 4 from J, leaving 18 bases between them. CDR1 is SGHRS and CDR2 is YFSETQ in the germline V gene. CDR3 length: 16 residues.

The genes are TRBV30 and TRBJ1-4, with 9 bases lining up with TRBD1. The CDR3 extends over 13 amino acids. Trimming cost V 3 bases and J 5 bases; bases outside gene matches: 1. Germline V gene sequence: CDR1 GTSNPN, CDR2 SVGIG (reference sequence). The chain's CDR3 is CAWRGQGNEKLFF. The DNA of the CDR3 is TGTGCCTGGAGGGGACAGGGAAATGAAAAACTGTTTTTT.

This chain joins TRBV28 and TRBJ2-1; no clear D. The V gene's germline CDR1 is MDHEN and CDR2 SYDVKM. This CDR3 is 12 amino acids long. Between the trimmed V and J ends, which lost 5 bases and 8 bases, there was a span of 10 bases. The CDR3, as DNA: TGTGCCAGCAGTCCGAGATTCGATGAGCAGTTCTTC. Encoded protein: CASSPRFDEQFF.

The J gene is TRBJ1-5, the V gene TRBV3-1 (or the pseudogene TRBV3-2); 9 bases align to TRBD1. J was trimmed by 4 bases and V by 3 bases; bases with no gene match: 7. Germline V gene data show CDR1 as LGHDT and CDR2 as YNNKEL (reference sequence). The CDR3 is 16 residues long. CDR3 bases: TGTGCCAGCAGCCAGGGACAGGGTTTTCGGAATCAGCCCCAGCATTTT. Protein sequence: CASSQGQGFRNQPQHF.

The chain employs TRBV5-1 and TRBJ2-1, with 7 positions matching TRBD2. V lost 4 bases, J lost 4 bases, and 5 bases stayed unmatched. This CDR3 region has 14 residues. Per germline, CDR1 SGHRS and CDR2 YFSETQ. The CDR3 DNA sequence: TGCGCCAGCAGCGGGGAGGGCCCATACAATGAGCAGTTCTTC. Its protein product is CASSGEGPYNEQFF.

The chain couples TRBV11-3 to TRBJ2-3; 9 nucleotides agree with TRBD2. V lost 0 bases to trimming and J lost 3 bases; unmatched junction nucleotides: 4. The CDR3 is 16 residues long. Germline CDR1 reads SGHNT; CDR2 reads YENEEA. The CDR3 protein is CASSLDGGRGTDTQYF. DNA for the CDR3: TGTGCCAGCAGCTTAGATGGCGGGAGGGGAACAGATACGCAGTATTTT. The entire variable domain, with the rest obtained from reference TRBV11-3 and TRBJ2-3, is as follows: EAGVVQSPRYKIIEKKQPVAFWCNPISGHNTLYWYLQNLGQGPELLIRYENEEAVDDSQLPKDRFSAERLKGVDSTLKIQPAELGDSAVYLCASSLDGGRGTDTQYFGPGTRLTVL.

The chain is built from TRBV6-4 and TRBJ2-3, with D possibly TRBD1 on 6 matching bases. The CDR3 totals 15 residues. Germline CDR1 MRHNA, CDR2 SNTAGT. Trimming left V 0 bases short and J 2 bases short, with 9 bases between. CDR3 region: CASSDSQGHTDTQYF. In DNA, the CDR3 is TGTGCCAGCAGTGACTCGCAGGGGCACACAGATACGCAGTATTTT.

The CDR3 loop reads CASSTDRGLGNEQFF. The CDR3 bases are TGTGCCAGCAGTACAGACAGGGGGCTTGGGAATGAGCAGTTCTTC. This chain connects TRBV7-3 to TRBJ2-1, with 10 bases identical to TRBD1. The CDR3 length is 15 residues. The V and J ends lost 6 bases and 7 bases, in that order; junction bases with no gene match: 9. Germline V gene sequence: CDR1 SGHTA, CDR2 FQGTGA.

The chain uses TRBV12-5 and TRBJ1-5; 7 nucleotides agree with TRBD1. Per germline, CDR1 LGHNT and CDR2 FRNRAP. Trimming at V came to 4 bases and at J to 6 bases, leaving 12 bases not matched to a gene. The CDR3 loop spans 16 amino acids. The CDR3 sequence: CASGSRGAGHRQPQHF. CDR3 DNA sequence: TGTGCTAGTGGTTCCAGGGGGGCAGGGCATCGTCAGCCCCAGCATTTT.

The V gene is TRBV29-1, the J gene TRBJ2-1; 9 bases line up with TRBD2. In germline, CDR1 is SQVTM, CDR2 ANQGSEA. The length of the CDR3 is 19 residues. The V gene end was trimmed by 6 bases and the J gene end by 8 bases; junction bases not matched to a gene: 26. The CDR3 DNA follows: TGCAGCGTGCTGGCTGGGAGACAGCCTCCTATAGCGGGAGTGGATGAGCAGTTCTTC. Translating gives CSVLAGRQPPIAGVDEQFF.

The chain has TRBV14 and TRBJ2-1; D gene unclear. With 4 bases removed from V and 2 bases from J, the gap between germline ends came to 12 bases. Germline-derived CDR1 and CDR2 are SGHDN and FVKESK. This CDR3 has 15 residues. CDR3 in DNA: TGTGCCAGCAGCCCCCTTGAGGTTACCTACAATGAGCAGTTCTTC. This codes for CASSPLEVTYNEQFF.

The V and J genes are TRBV19 and TRBJ1-2, with 9 nucleotides matching TRBD1. Per germline, CDR1 LNHDA and CDR2 SQIVND (reference sequence). Trimming took 7 bases from V and 5 from J; bases not matched to a gene: 8. This CDR3 region has 14 residues. CDR3 nucleotide sequence: TGTGCCAGTAACCCGGGACAGGGATGGTATGGCTACACCTTC. As protein: CASNPGQGWYGYTF.

The rearrangement joins TRBV7-2 to TRBJ2-7, with TRBD2 matching over 9 bases. Germline V CDR1 and CDR2: SGHTA, FQGNSA. The CDR3 extends over 15 amino acids. Trimming cost V 5 bases and J 5 bases; bases outside gene matches: 10. The CDR3 protein is CASSTSGWSIDEQYF. CDR3 nucleotides: TGTGCCAGCAGCACTAGCGGGTGGTCTATCGACGAGCAGTACTTC. Supplemented by reference TRBV7-2 and TRBJ2-7, the full variable domain reads GAGVSQSPSNKVTEKGKDVELRCDPISGHTALYWYRQSLGQGLEFLIYFQGNSAPDKSGLPSDRFSAERTGGSVSTLTIQRTQQEDSAVYLCASSTSGWSIDEQYFGPGTRLTVT.

The genes are TRBV11-3 and TRBJ2-3, with D perhaps TRBD2 (5 bases). Trimming cost V 0 bases and J 0 bases, with 13 bases left between them. This CDR3 is 17 amino acids long. CDR1 is SGHNT and CDR2 is YENEEA in the germline V gene. The chain's CDR3 is CASSLEWASTSTDTQYF. Written as DNA, the CDR3 is TGTGCCAGCAGCTTAGAGTGGGCTAGCACTAGCACAGATACGCAGTATTTT.

The V call is TRBV29-1, the J call TRBJ2-3, with 8 nucleotides matching TRBD2. The CDR3 spans 14 residues. J lost 5 bases, V lost 3 bases, and 7 bases had no gene match. The germline V gene has CDR1 SQVTM and CDR2 ANQGSEA. CDR3 protein: CSVDSREALDTQYF. The DNA of the CDR3 is TGCAGCGTTGACTCGCGGGAGGCTCTAGATACGCAGTATTTT.

The chain uses TRBV19 and TRBJ2-1; the match to TRBD2 covers 9 bases. CDR1 is LNHDA and CDR2 is SQIVND in the germline V gene (reference sequence). CDR3 size: 16 residues. The V segment lost 4 bases and the J segment 7 bases; nucleotides outside the gene matches: 11. DNA of the CDR3: TGTGCCAGTAGTACAGTGGGGACTAGCTACTATAATGAGCAGTTCTTC. Its protein product is CASSTVGTSYYNEQFF.

The J gene is TRBJ2-7, the V gene TRBV7-3; 12 bases agree with TRBD2. The trim removed 5 bases at V and 5 bases at J, leaving 7 bases unmatched. Germline V gene data show CDR1 as SGHTA and CDR2 as FQGTGA. The CDR3 totals 15 residues. The CDR3 bases are TGTGCCAGCAGCCCGACACTAGCGGGAGGACACGAGCAGTACTTC. Protein product: CASSPTLAGGHEQYF. The full variable domain, rest sourced from reference TRBV7-3 and TRBJ2-7, is GAGVSQTPSNKVTEKGKYVELRCDPISGHTALYWYRQSLGQGPEFLIYFQGTGAADDSGLPNDRFFAVRPEGSVSTLKIQRTERGDSAVYLCASSPTLAGGHEQYFGPGTRLTVT.

The chain combines TRBV29-1 with TRBJ1-1; TRBD1 aligns across 7 bases. V trimming: 7 bases; J trimming: 1 base; junction bases outside the gene matches: 3. The germline CDR1 and CDR2 sequences are SQVTM and ANQGSEA. The CDR3 totals 12 residues. The CDR3 here is CSGRTGNTEAFF. The CDR3 region has the DNA TGCAGCGGACGGACAGGGAACACTGAAGCTTTCTTT.

The chain employs TRBV6-5 and TRBJ1-2; 8 bases fit TRBD1. The CDR3 sequence is 15 residues long. The V segment lost 6 bases and the J segment 6 bases; nucleotides outside the gene matches: 12. Germline V gene data show CDR1 as MNHEY and CDR2 as SVGAGI. CDR3 sequence: CASSKDPQGVDGYTF. As DNA, the CDR3 is TGTGCCAGCAGCAAAGACCCACAGGGGGTGGATGGCTACACCTTC.

The rearrangement links TRBV27 to TRBJ1-2; a possible D gene is TRBD1 (6 bases). CDR1 and CDR2 (germline): MNHEY, SMNVEV (reference sequence). The CDR3 is made up of 14 amino acids. The germline V and J ends were trimmed by 6 bases and 4 bases, with 15 bases remaining between them. The CDR3 loop reads CASRSGGLGYGYTF. In nucleotides, the CDR3 is TGTGCCAGCAGGTCGGGGGGGCTAGGCTATGGCTACACCTTC.

This chain uses TRBV5-1 with TRBJ1-1, with D perhaps matching TRBD1 (5 bases). The length of the CDR3 is 14 residues. V lost 1 base, J lost 0 bases, and 7 bases lay in between. CDR1 and CDR2 from the germline V gene are SGHRS and YFSETQ. The chain's CDR3 is CASSLTTVNTEAFF. CDR3 DNA: TGCGCCAGCAGCTTGACGACAGTGAACACTGAAGCTTTCTTT.